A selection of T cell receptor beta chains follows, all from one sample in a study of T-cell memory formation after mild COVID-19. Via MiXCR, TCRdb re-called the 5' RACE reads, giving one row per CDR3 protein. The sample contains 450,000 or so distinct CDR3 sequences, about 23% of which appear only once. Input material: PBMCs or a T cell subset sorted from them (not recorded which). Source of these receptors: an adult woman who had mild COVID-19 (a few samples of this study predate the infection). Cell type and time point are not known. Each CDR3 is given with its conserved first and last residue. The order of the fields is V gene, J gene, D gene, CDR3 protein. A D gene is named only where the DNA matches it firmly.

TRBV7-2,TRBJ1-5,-,CASSLVRPGVSNQPQHF
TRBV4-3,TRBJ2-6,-,CASSQEYSSSGANVLTF
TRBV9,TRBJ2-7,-,CASSPGAGLKSYEQYF
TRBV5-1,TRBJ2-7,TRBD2,CASSLETSGRYEQYF
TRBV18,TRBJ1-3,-,CASSPITGNSGNTIYF
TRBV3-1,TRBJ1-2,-,CASSQVGRDRNTF
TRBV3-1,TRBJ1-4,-,CASSQIGEKLFF
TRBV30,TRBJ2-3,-,CAWSVLDIGTDTQYF
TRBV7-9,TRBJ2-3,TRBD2,CASSLAAYAIAGEHTDTQYF
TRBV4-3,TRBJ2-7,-,CASSQGYPYRGGLLYEQYF
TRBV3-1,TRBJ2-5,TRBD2,CASSHATSGARPGTQYF
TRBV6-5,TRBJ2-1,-,CASTPGPSYNEQFF
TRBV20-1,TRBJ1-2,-,CSARAGQAGRGYTF
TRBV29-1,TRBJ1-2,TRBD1,CSVERTGDNYGYTF
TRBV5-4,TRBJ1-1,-,CASSPFEAGNTEAFF
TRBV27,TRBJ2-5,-,CASSLFHTDGQETQYF
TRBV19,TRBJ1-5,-,CASSMNGYSNQPQHF
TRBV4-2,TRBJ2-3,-,CASSQDRLGADTQYF
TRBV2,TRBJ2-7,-,CASSERRGTYEQYF
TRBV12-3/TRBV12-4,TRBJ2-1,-,CASSSIDRREQFF